This passage covers 2 T cell receptor beta chains from one sample sequenced in a study of Ad26.COV2.S vaccination and SARS-CoV-2 variants. Specified treatment: about 20 received Ad26.COV2.S at low or high dose, single or two shots; 5 received placebo; per-sample allocation not given. Collection of samples fell on day 63 after the first vaccine or placebo injection. Assay: immunoSEQ multiplex PCR; the TCRdb copy retains only in-frame clones and omits some. The profile covers 350,000 to 600,000 clones, with 89% appearing a single time and around 1.6% taken by the ten largest. Sequencing was performed on peripheral blood, taken in a trial of Ad26.COV2.S vaccine versus placebo. The receptors stem from a person between 18 and 60 years old who received the Ad26.COV2.S COVID-19 vaccine or a placebo.

The V and J genes are TRBV7-2 and TRBJ1-6; D is undetermined. The CDR3 is made up of 16 amino acids. Germline CDR1 reads SGHTA; CDR2 reads FQGNSA. The V and J ends lost 2 bases and 0 bases respectively, with 8 bases between them. The CDR3 nucleotides are TGTGCCAGCAGCTTAATGGGGAGCTCCTATAATTCACCCCTCCACTTT. Translating gives CASSLMGSSYNSPLHF.

This clone was seen only once. The V call is TRBV20-1, the J call TRBJ1-1, with a tentative D call TRBD1 (5 bases). There are 12 residues in the CDR3. Germline loops: CDR1 DFQATT, CDR2 SNEGSKA (reference sequence). V lost 3 bases, J lost 5 bases, and 10 bases lay in between. CDR3 sequence: CSASSGGTEAFF. The CDR3 bases are TGCAGTGCTAGTTCCGGGGGGACTGAAGCTTTCTTT.